The sequence of this T cell receptor beta chain was determined in a study of OX40 agonist ivuxolimab in advanced cancers. About the research overall: Patients were infused with ivuxolimab every 2 weeks at 0.01 to 10 mg/kg. Three patients, one with hepatocellular carcinoma and two with cutaneous melanoma, achieved partial responses. Study-wide findings and caveats: CD4+ and CD8+ blood T cells expanded clonally by week 6 at 0.1 to 3.0 mg/kg. At 0.1-3.0 mg/kg, partial responders had clonal expansion among the lowest observed.

Remarks on this clone: Antigen unknown.

Profiling relied on immunoSEQ multiplex PCR, and the TCRdb table lists in-frame clones only, not all of them. This table holds roughly 86,000 clones, approximately 90% found once. The CDR3 runs 12 residues. V lost 11 bases, J lost 5 bases, and 15 bases lay in between. Germline lookup yields CDR1 ENHRY and CDR2 SYGVKD. Sequencing was performed on CD4+ or CD8+ T cells sorted from blood, taken in a trial of the OX40 agonist ivuxolimab. This receptor was obtained from an adult with an advanced solid tumor such as melanoma, head and neck, liver or kidney cancer. The chain combines TRBV10-3 with TRBJ1-1; no definite D call. The CDR3 loop reads CAVSSGFTEAFF. CDR3 coding DNA: TGTGCCGTTTCCTCAGGATTTACTGAAGCTTTCTTT.